The 3 T cell receptor beta chains below were found in one sample sequenced in a study of blood T cell repertoires in COVID-19. Some clones are missing from TCRdb's copy, which holds only in-frame ones; the method was immunoSEQ multiplex PCR. The sample holds fewer than 500,000 clones; roughly 85% are singletons and the top ten take roughly 1.9%. Sequenced material: PBMCs or T cells enriched from blood (not recorded which). The origin of the receptors is a woman younger than 35 with acute COVID-19.

V is TRBV7-9 and J is TRBJ1-1; D possibly corresponds to TRBD1 (5 bases). The CDR3 consists of 12 residues. V was pared by 8 bases and J by 1 base, with 8 bases between. The germline V gene has CDR1 SEHNR and CDR2 FQNEAQ (reference sequence). The chain's CDR3 is CASGGANTEAFF. The CDR3, as DNA: TGTGCCAGCGGAGGGGCGAACACTGAAGCTTTCTTT.

The chain is built from TRBV18 and TRBJ2-1, with D perhaps TRBD1 (6 bases). This CDR3 has 16 residues. Between the trimmed V and J ends, which lost 1 base and 7 bases, there was a span of 17 bases. Germline CDR1 is KGHSH and CDR2 is LQKENI. CDR3 loop: CASSPLSGARVNEQFF. In DNA, the CDR3 is TGTGCCAGCTCACCACTTTCAGGGGCTAGGGTTAATGAGCAGTTCTTC.

This clone has only a few counts. The chain recombines TRBV7-8 with TRBJ1-6; TRBD1 matches 8 bases. Trimming removed 1 base from V and 7 bases from J; junction bases left unmatched: 3. The CDR3 runs to 15 residues. Germline V CDR1 and CDR2: SGHVS, FQNEAQ. CDR3 sequence: CASSLGQGINSPLHF. In DNA, the CDR3 is TGTGCCAGCAGCTTAGGACAGGGGATCAATTCACCCCTCCACTTT.